Presented here are 32 T cell receptor beta chains from one specimen sequenced in a study of cytomegalovirus exposure and HLA in healthy donors. PCR involved 60 Vbeta and 13 Jbeta primers. Produced via immunoSEQ multiplex PCR; TCRdb's table is partial and in-frame only. Of hundreds of thousands of clones listed, around 83% are singletons. Sequenced input: PBMCs. The receptors here all came from a girl aged 5-17 years in good health and CMV-seronegative.

CDR3 in DNA: TGTGCCAGCAGCTTTACTGACGGGATCAGCACAGATACGCAGTATTTT. Translation: CASSFTDGISTDTQYF. This chain uses TRBV5-5 with TRBJ2-3; perhaps TRBD2 as D (5 bases). The CDR3 covers 16 residues. Between the trimmed V and J ends, which lost 2 bases and 0 bases, there was a span of 13 bases. Germline V lookup: CDR1 SGHKS, CDR2 YYEKEE (reference sequence).

This chain's CDR3 is CASSFDRGSYNEQFF. CDR3 nucleotide sequence: TGTGCCAGCAGCTTCGACAGGGGATCCTACAATGAGCAGTTCTTC. The chain has TRBV7-3 and TRBJ2-1; 8 bases match TRBD1. There are 15 residues in the CDR3. With V trimmed by 3 bases and J by 1 base, 2 bases remained unmatched. Germline CDR1 SGHTA, CDR2 FQGTGA.

The rearrangement joins TRBV5-4 to TRBJ1-4, with D possibly TRBD1 on 5 matching bases. The V gene lost 4 bases and the J gene lost 0 bases, with 10 bases spanning the gap. The CDR3 has 15 amino acids. Germline values: CDR1 SGHNT, CDR2 YYREEE (reference sequence). DNA of the CDR3: TGTGCCAGCAGCCCCGACAGCACAACTAATGAAAAACTGTTTTTT. Protein sequence: CASSPDSTTNEKLFF. Variable domain in full (rest from reference TRBV5-4 and TRBJ1-4): ETGVTQSPTHLIKTRGQQVTLRCSSQSGHNTVSWYQQALGQGPQFIFQYYREEENGRGNFPPRFSGLQFPNYSSELNVNALELDDSALYLCASSPDSTTNEKLFFGSGTQLSVL.

V is TRBV29-1 and J is TRBJ2-3; the D gene is possibly TRBD2 (5 bases). V lost 0 bases and J 0 bases, leaving 10 bases between the germline ends. The CDR3 has 15 amino acids. CDR1 and CDR2 (germline): SQVTM, ANQGSEA. CDR3 amino acids: CSVEDVEDSTDTQYF. In DNA form, the CDR3 reads TGCAGCGTTGAAGACGTGGAGGACAGCACAGATACGCAGTATTTT.

CDR3 nucleotides: TGTGCCAGCAGTGAATTTTCCGGGGGGGCTTCGAGGATTCAGTACTTC. This translates into CASSEFSGGASRIQYF. The genes are TRBV6-1 and TRBJ2-5; TRBD2 matches at 8 bases. With 2 bases clipped from V and 11 bases from J, the junction kept 16 bases outside the gene matches. CDR1 and CDR2 from the germline V gene are MNHNS and SASEGT. CDR3 length equals 16 residues.

V is TRBV5-1 and J is TRBJ2-3; D is unclear. Germline assignment: CDR1 SGHRS and CDR2 YFSETQ. The V end lost 7 bases, the J end lost 8 bases, and 11 bases lay between the germline ends. The CDR3 runs to 11 residues. This CDR3 reads CASGPSGTQYF. The CDR3 DNA reads as TGCGCCAGCGGGCCCTCCGGTACGCAGTATTTT. The complete variable domain, with remaining parts taken from reference TRBV5-1 and TRBJ2-3, reads KAGVTQTPRYLIKTRGQQVTLSCSPISGHRSVSWYQQTPGQGLQFLFEYFSETQRNKGNFPGRFSGRQFSNSRSEMNVSTLELGDSALYLCASGPSGTQYFGPGTRLTVL.

The chain recombines TRBV5-5 with TRBJ1-1; 7 nucleotides line up with TRBD1. V lost 1 base to trimming and J lost 3 bases; unmatched junction nucleotides: 9. Germline V lookup: CDR1 SGHKS, CDR2 YYEKEE (reference sequence). This CDR3 has 16 residues. In DNA, the CDR3 is TGTGCCAGCAGCTTGCCACAATTTACAGGGGACACTGAAGCTTTCTTT. Amino acid sequence: CASSLPQFTGDTEAFF. Based on the CDR3 plus reference TRBV5-5 and TRBJ1-1, the full variable domain is DAGVTQSPTHLIKTRGQQVTLRCSPISGHKSVSWYQQVLGQGPQFIFQYYEKEERGRGNFPDRFSARQFPNYSSELNVNALLLGDSALYLCASSLPQFTGDTEAFFGQGTRLTVV.

This rearrangement joins TRBV28 to TRBJ2-7; 9 bases align to TRBD1. With V trimmed by 6 bases and J by 5 bases, 17 bases remained unmatched. Germline V lookup: CDR1 MDHEN, CDR2 SYDVKM. The CDR3 length is 17 residues. CDR3 amino acids: CASSQPGAGTGNNEQYF. CDR3 in DNA: TGTGCCAGCAGCCAACCTGGGGCCGGGACAGGGAACAACGAGCAGTACTTC.

The CDR3: CAWSTADTQYF. The CDR3 nucleotides read TGTGCCTGGAGTACGGCAGATACGCAGTATTTT. V gene TRBV30 combines with J gene TRBJ2-3; D call uncertain. This CDR3 is 11 amino acids long. Between the trimmed V and J ends, which lost 2 bases and 4 bases, there was a span of 4 bases. Germline CDR1 GTSNPN, CDR2 SVGIG (reference sequence).

The chain recombines TRBV7-2 with TRBJ2-1; 8 bases line up with TRBD2. Per the germline V gene, CDR1 is SGHTA and CDR2 is FQGNSA. The CDR3 consists of 17 residues. V was pared by 5 bases and J by 3 bases, with 12 bases of the junction left unmatched. CDR3 in DNA: TGTGCCAGCAGCGAAGGGGCCGGGGGGGGCCTCTACAATGAGCAGTTCTTC. Translation gives CASSEGAGGGLYNEQFF. Full variable domain (outside the CDR3, taken from reference TRBV7-2 and TRBJ2-1): GAGVSQSPSNKVTEKGKDVELRCDPISGHTALYWYRQSLGQGLEFLIYFQGNSAPDKSGLPSDRFSAERTGGSVSTLTIQRTQQEDSAVYLCASSEGAGGGLYNEQFFGPGTRLTVL.

CDR3 in DNA: TGTGCCAGCAGTTTACTGGGACAGCTTAACACCGGGGAGCTGTTTTTT. Its protein product is CASSLLGQLNTGELFF. The chain joins TRBV28 to TRBJ2-2; 7 bases agree with TRBD1. The CDR3 spans 16 residues. Germline V lookup: CDR1 MDHEN, CDR2 SYDVKM. With 2 bases clipped from V and 2 bases from J, the junction kept 5 bases outside the gene matches.

This chain connects TRBV7-6 to TRBJ2-7; 7 nucleotides align to TRBD1. The J segment lost 2 bases and the V segment lost 5 bases, leaving 3 bases of the junction unmatched. The CDR3 totals 13 residues. Germline V gene lookup returns CDR1 SGHVS and CDR2 FNYEAQ. The CDR3 spells CASSRTGAYEQYF. The CDR3 DNA is TGTGCCAGCAGCCGGACAGGTGCCTACGAGCAGTACTTC.

This chain joins TRBV7-3 and TRBJ2-1; 8 bases line up with TRBD1. The CDR3 totals 18 residues. Trimming at V came to 5 bases and at J to 0 bases, leaving 12 bases not matched to a gene. In germline, CDR1 is SGHTA, CDR2 FQGTGA. This CDR3 is CASSASTGGTSSYNEQFF. CDR3 nucleotide sequence: TGTGCCAGCAGCGCTTCTACAGGGGGAACGAGCTCCTACAATGAGCAGTTCTTC.

The V call is TRBV6-6, the J call TRBJ1-5; unclear D gene. Germline CDR1 and CDR2: MNHNY and SVGAGI (reference sequence). V was cut by 7 bases and J by 3 bases, with 16 bases left in between. The CDR3 spans 15 residues. The CDR3 bases are TGTGCCAGCAAGCACGACACCAGGTTCAATCAGCCCCAGCATTTT. This sequence encodes CASKHDTRFNQPQHF.

The genes are TRBV29-1 and TRBJ2-5; TRBD2 is a possible D gene (5 bases). The CDR3 covers 13 residues. Germline CDR1 is SQVTM and CDR2 is ANQGSEA. The ends were cut back, 4 bases at V and 1 base at J, with 10 bases in the middle. Here the CDR3 reads CSVGGRRQETQYF. DNA of the CDR3: TGCAGCGTTGGCGGGCGCCGCCAAGAGACCCAGTACTTC.

The J gene is TRBJ2-5, the V gene TRBV9; D is uncertain. The germline CDR1 and CDR2 sequences are SGDLS and YYNGEE. This CDR3 is built from 14 residues. V shed 0 bases and J shed 4 bases, with 10 bases lying between them. The CDR3 protein is CASSVGSDGETQYF. CDR3 bases: TGTGCCAGCAGCGTAGGCAGCGACGGAGAGACCCAGTACTTC.

This sequence joins TRBV19 and TRBJ1-5; 7 nucleotides line up with TRBD1. This CDR3 has 14 amino acids. V lost 7 bases, J lost 6 bases, and 9 bases stayed unmatched. From germline, CDR1 is LNHDA and CDR2 SQIVND (reference sequence). The CDR3 loop reads CASTETGDGQPQHF. The CDR3 DNA reads as TGTGCCAGTACCGAAACAGGGGACGGTCAGCCCCAGCATTTT.

V is TRBV6-1 and J is TRBJ1-2; 7 bases match TRBD1. Trimming at V came to 7 bases and at J to 6 bases, leaving 8 bases not matched to a gene. CDR1 is MNHNS and CDR2 is SASEGT in the germline V gene. The CDR3 covers 13 residues. The CDR3 sequence: CASNTQGLDGYTF. CDR3 coding DNA: TGTGCCAGCAATACACAGGGGCTGGATGGCTACACCTTC.

V and J are TRBV5-1 and TRBJ2-7; perhaps TRBD1 as D (5 bases). Germline V gene data show CDR1 as SGHRS and CDR2 as YFSETQ. This CDR3 has 13 amino acids. Trimming removed 3 bases at V and 7 bases at J, with 14 bases between. For the CDR3, the DNA is TGCGCCAGCAGCTATTCAGGGCCCACGGAGCAGTACTTC. Its protein is CASSYSGPTEQYF.

The gene calls are TRBV6-5 and TRBJ1-2; D is ambiguous. Trimming stripped 8 bases from V and 0 bases from J, with 10 bases between. Germline V CDR1 and CDR2: MNHEY, SVGAGI. This CDR3 has 13 amino acids. CDR3 amino acids: CASQAGSNYGYTF. The DNA for the CDR3 is TGTGCCAGCCAGGCCGGATCTAACTATGGCTACACCTTC.

The rearrangement links TRBV27 to TRBJ2-7, with TRBD1 matching 7 bases. This CDR3 region has 13 residues. V was clipped by 4 bases and J by 2 bases; unmatched bases: 2. Germline V gene sequence: CDR1 MNHEY, CDR2 SMNVEV (reference sequence). The CDR3 nucleotides read TGTGCCAGCAGTTACAGGGGTGCCTACGAGCAGTACTTC. Protein product: CASSYRGAYEQYF.

The J gene is TRBJ1-2, the V gene TRBV29-1; 8 bases align to TRBD1. This CDR3 is built from 16 residues. Germline V CDR1 and CDR2: SQVTM, ANQGSEA. V trimming: 4 bases; J trimming: 8 bases; junction bases outside the gene matches: 18. CDR3 bases: TGCAGCGTTGTTGTTTCGCCGGGACAGGTTGAAGCCGGCTACACCTTC. Translating gives CSVVVSPGQVEAGYTF.

A few counts support this clone. The chain carries TRBV27 and TRBJ1-1; no clear D gene. This CDR3 spans 12 amino acids. Germline loops: CDR1 MNHEY, CDR2 SMNVEV (reference sequence). Trimming took off 8 bases at V and 1 base at J, with 8 bases between the two ends. CDR3 DNA sequence: TGTGCCAGCGGTCGGAGGAACACTGAAGCTTTCTTT. Its translation: CASGRRNTEAFF.

V usage is TRBV7-3 and J usage is TRBJ2-3; D might be TRBD2 (5 bases). CDR3 size: 16 residues. The germline V gene has CDR1 SGHTA and CDR2 FQGTGA. Trimming stripped 2 bases from V and 8 bases from J, with 20 bases between. The CDR3 loop is CASSLGLPGLGGTQYF. DNA for the CDR3: TGTGCCAGCAGCTTAGGCCTCCCTGGACTCGGAGGTACGCAGTATTTT.

This rearrangement joins TRBV2 to TRBJ1-1, with 7 bases lining up with TRBD1. Germline V CDR1 and CDR2: SNHLY, FYNNEI. The CDR3 has 14 residues. Trimming cost V 5 bases and J 3 bases; bases outside gene matches: 6. CDR3 protein: CASSKTGLDTEAFF. DNA of the CDR3: TGTGCCAGCAGTAAGACAGGGTTGGACACTGAAGCTTTCTTT.

The CDR3 nucleotides read TGTGCCTGGAGCCGGGACATTGGATCACCCCTCCACTTT. The encoded protein is CAWSRDIGSPLHF. The gene calls are TRBV30 and TRBJ1-6, with a weak D call TRBD1 (6 bases). Germline values: CDR1 GTSNPN, CDR2 SVGIG (reference sequence). V lost 3 bases to trimming and J lost 10 bases, with 13 bases between them. This CDR3 has 13 amino acids.

This chain joins TRBV7-3 and TRBJ2-1, with TRBD1 as a possible D gene (7 bases). The CDR3 sequence is 13 residues long. Germline V gene lookup returns CDR1 SGHTA and CDR2 FQGTGA. V lost 2 bases, J lost 8 bases, and 10 bases lay in between. CDR3 region: CASSLQGGDEQFF. For the CDR3, the DNA is TGTGCCAGCAGCTTACAGGGGGGCGATGAGCAGTTCTTC.

The gene calls are TRBV28 and TRBJ2-7; 14 bases line up with TRBD2. V dropped 4 bases and J dropped 0; count of bases not matched to a gene: 5. CDR1 is MDHEN and CDR2 is SYDVKM in the germline V gene. The CDR3 totals 17 residues. In DNA, the CDR3 is TGTGCCAGCAGTTCAGGGACTAGCGGGAGTAACTCCTACGAGCAGTACTTC. This translates into CASSSGTSGSNSYEQYF. Complete variable domain (other parts from reference TRBV28 and TRBJ2-7): DVKVTQSSRYLVKRTGEKVFLECVQDMDHENMFWYRQDPGLGLRLIYFSYDVKMKEKGDIPEGYSVSREKKERFSLILESASTNQTSMYLCASSSGTSGSNSYEQYFGPGTRLTVT.

Only a few counts were recorded for this clone. This sequence joins TRBV10-3 and TRBJ2-5; 9 bases map to TRBD2. CDR1 ENHRY and CDR2 SYGVKD come from the germline V gene. Trimming removed 0 bases from V and 5 bases from J; junction bases left unmatched: 10. This CDR3 is built from 17 residues. The CDR3: CAISESDAGGLRETQYF. The CDR3, as DNA: TGTGCCATCAGTGAGTCCGATGCGGGGGGGCTGAGGGAGACCCAGTACTTC.

The sample holds a few counts of this clone. Other nucleotide sequences in the sample specify the same CDR3. CDR3 sequence (DNA): TGTGCCAGCAGCCGACGGGACAGGGTAGCGGGAGAAGTGCCCGGGGAGCTGTTTTTT. It codes for CASSRRDRVAGEVPGELFF. The chain joins TRBV5-6 to TRBJ2-2; D might be TRBD1 or TRBD2, each matching 9 bases. Trimming removed 4 bases at V and 6 bases at J, with 28 bases between. This CDR3 contains 19 residues. Germline V gene lookup returns CDR1 SGHDT and CDR2 YYEEEE.

The genes are TRBV5-1 and TRBJ2-1; D remains ambiguous. V was shortened by 3 bases and J by 5 bases, with 9 bases between the two germline ends. CDR3 length: 13 amino acids. Germline-derived CDR1 and CDR2 are SGHRS and YFSETQ. This chain's CDR3 is CASSSTLNNEQFF. The CDR3 bases are TGCGCCAGCAGCTCGACTCTTAACAATGAGCAGTTCTTC.

This chain joins TRBV28 and TRBJ1-4; the D gene is possibly TRBD1 (6 bases). There are 15 residues in the CDR3. V lost 5 bases, J lost 7 bases, and 17 bases lay in between. The V gene's germline CDR1 is MDHEN and CDR2 SYDVKM. This chain's CDR3 is CASSRPQGVSEKLFF. CDR3 DNA: TGTGCCAGCAGTCGCCCACAGGGAGTGAGTGAAAAACTGTTTTTT.